This T cell receptor beta chain emerged from a study of blood T cell repertoires in COVID-19. Germline CDR1 reads SGDLS; CDR2 reads YYNGEE. Trimming removed 0 bases from V and 8 bases from J; junction bases left unmatched: 6. The CDR3 is 14 amino acids. Per the original methods: Reference gene primers were amplified, and this amplification served to estimate nucleated cell counts. Generated by immunoSEQ multiplex PCR, the TCRdb table keeps only in-frame clones and is missing some. V and J calls and clone size are given by that table; D and trimming were obtained from the DNA. The table has about 84,000 clones, about 88% seen once.

The TCR was taken from a man older than 75 with active or convalescent COVID-19. This chain connects TRBV9 to TRBJ1-2, with 8 positions matching TRBD1. Input material: peripheral blood. CDR3 nucleotides: TGTGCCAGCAGCGTAGATCCAGGGGGCAGGGGCTACACCTTC. This translates into CASSVDPGGRGYTF.